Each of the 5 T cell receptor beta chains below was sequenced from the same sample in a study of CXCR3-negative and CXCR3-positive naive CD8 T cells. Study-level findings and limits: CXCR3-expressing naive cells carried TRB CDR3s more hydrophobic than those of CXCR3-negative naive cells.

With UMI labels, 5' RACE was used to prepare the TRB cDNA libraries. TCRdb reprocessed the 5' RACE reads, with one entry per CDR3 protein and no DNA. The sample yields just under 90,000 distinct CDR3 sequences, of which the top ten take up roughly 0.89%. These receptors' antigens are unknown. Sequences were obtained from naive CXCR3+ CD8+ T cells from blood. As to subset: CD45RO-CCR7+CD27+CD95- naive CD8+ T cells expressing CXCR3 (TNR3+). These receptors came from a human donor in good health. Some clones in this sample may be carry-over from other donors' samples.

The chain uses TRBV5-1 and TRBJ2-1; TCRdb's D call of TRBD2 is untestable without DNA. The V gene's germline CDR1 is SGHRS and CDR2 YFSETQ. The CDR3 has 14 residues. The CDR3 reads CASSLDARHNEQFF. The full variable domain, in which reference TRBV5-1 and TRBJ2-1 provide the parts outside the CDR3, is KAGVTQTPRYLIKTRGQQVTLSCSPISGHRSVSWYQQTPGQGLQFLFEYFSETQRNKGNFPGRFSGRQFSNSRSEMNVSTLELGDSALYLCASSLDARHNEQFFGPGTRLTVL.

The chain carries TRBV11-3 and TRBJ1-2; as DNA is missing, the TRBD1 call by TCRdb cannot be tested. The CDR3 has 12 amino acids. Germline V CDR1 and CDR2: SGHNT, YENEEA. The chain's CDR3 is CASSRDRDGYTF.

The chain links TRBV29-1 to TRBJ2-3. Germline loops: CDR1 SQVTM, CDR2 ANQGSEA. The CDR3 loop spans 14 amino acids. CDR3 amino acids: CSGSGIVESDTQYF.

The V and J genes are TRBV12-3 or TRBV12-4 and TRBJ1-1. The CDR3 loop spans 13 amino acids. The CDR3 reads CASSSYSNTEAFF.

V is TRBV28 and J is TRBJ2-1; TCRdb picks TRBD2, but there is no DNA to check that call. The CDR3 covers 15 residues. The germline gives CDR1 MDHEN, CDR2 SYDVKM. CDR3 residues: CASSPLSGDNNEQFF.